One sample yielded the 19 T cell receptor beta chains listed below, sequenced in a study of a mutant IDH1 vaccine in newly diagnosed glioma. Clones were read by immunoSEQ multiplex PCR, and TCRdb kept only the in-frame ones, dropping some. The sample shows about 40,000 clones, roughly 84% of them seen only once. The time point is: week 11, during vaccination. What each vaccine dose contained was 300 ug of mutant IDH1 20-mer peptide, accompanied by topical imiquimod. For these receptors, no antigen is known. The sequences come from PBMCs, collected from a glioma patient whose treatment included an IDH1 peptide vaccine. The origin of the receptors is a middle-aged man with glioma.

This clone was picked up one time. The chain is built from TRBV7-6 and TRBJ2-1, with D perhaps matching TRBD1 (6 bases). In germline, CDR1 is SGHVS, CDR2 FNYEAQ. V shed 2 bases and J shed 8 bases, with 13 bases lying between them. The CDR3 is made up of 14 amino acids. This chain's CDR3 is CASSLWMGAYEQFF. The CDR3 region has the DNA TGTGCCAGCAGCTTATGGATGGGGGCCTATGAGCAGTTCTTC.

The chain carries TRBV19 and TRBJ2-7, with 9 bases lining up with TRBD1. CDR3 size: 15 residues. The germline CDR1 and CDR2 sequences are LNHDA and SQIVND (reference sequence). J was trimmed by 3 bases and V by 8 bases; bases with no gene match: 11. CDR3 sequence (DNA): TGTGCCAGTCGATCATCCGGGACAGGGAGCTACGAGCAGTACTTC. Translated, it gives CASRSSGTGSYEQYF.

The CDR3 is CAISDIAGITYEQYF. CDR3 in DNA: TGTGCCATCAGTGATATAGCGGGAATTACCTACGAGCAGTACTTC. V and J are TRBV10-3 and TRBJ2-7, with TRBD2 identical over 8 bases. With V trimmed by 3 bases and J by 2 bases, 6 bases remained unmatched. From germline, CDR1 is ENHRY and CDR2 SYGVKD. The CDR3 loop spans 15 amino acids.

The chain couples TRBV25-1 to TRBJ2-5; TRBD2 might be the D (5 bases). Trimming removed 4 bases from V and 6 bases from J, with 15 bases in between. Germline CDR1 and CDR2: MGHDK and SYGVNS. The CDR3 has 14 amino acids. CDR3 sequence: CASSGSGTVQTQYF. In DNA form, the CDR3 reads TGTGCCAGCAGTGGGTCGGGAACAGTACAGACCCAGTACTTC.

This clone is classed as medium-sized. Written as DNA, the CDR3 is TGCGCCAGCAGATGGACTAGTTCTACCGGGGAGCTGTTTTTT. Its translation is CASRWTSSTGELFF. The V call is TRBV4-3, the J call TRBJ2-2, with 7 bases identical to TRBD2. Losses at the gene ends were 6 bases for V and 5 bases for J; bases not matched to a gene: 6. The V gene's germline CDR1 is LGHNA and CDR2 YSLEER. The CDR3 has 14 amino acids.

V usage is TRBV2 and J usage is TRBJ1-5; D remains ambiguous. Looked up from germline, CDR1 is SNHLY and CDR2 is FYNNEI. The CDR3 covers 14 residues. V dropped 7 bases and J dropped 5 bases, with 15 bases sitting between them. The CDR3: CASTHRALDQPQHF. The CDR3 nucleotides read TGTGCCAGCACCCATCGAGCTCTTGATCAGCCCCAGCATTTT. The variable domain in full, completed from reference TRBV2 and TRBJ1-5, reads EPEVTQTPSHQVTQMGQEVILRCVPISNHLYFYWYRQILGQKVEFLVSFYNNEISEKSEIFDDQFSVERPDGSNFTLKIRSTKLEDSAMYFCASTHRALDQPQHFGDGTRLSIL.

V usage is TRBV10-1 and J usage is TRBJ2-2; D unclear. V lost 7 bases to trimming and J lost 6 bases, with 12 bases between them. The germline V gene encodes CDR1 WNHNN and CDR2 SYGVQD (reference sequence). The CDR3 has 13 amino acids. In nucleotides, the CDR3 is TGCGCCAGCAAAGATTGTGAAGCCGGGGAGCTGTTTTTT. Amino acid sequence: CASKDCEAGELFF.

J is TRBJ2-2 and V is TRBV25-1; the match to TRBD1 covers 7 bases. The CDR3 runs to 12 residues. The trim removed 6 bases at V and 6 bases at J, leaving 1 base unmatched. Germline lookup yields CDR1 MGHDK and CDR2 SYGVNS. CDR3 sequence (DNA): TGTGCCAGCAGGACAGGGTCCGGGGAGCTGTTTTTT. It codes for CASRTGSGELFF.

The chain couples TRBV7-8 to TRBJ2-7, with D maybe TRBD1 (5 bases). From germline, CDR1 is SGHVS and CDR2 FQNEAQ. Trimming stripped 8 bases from V and 1 base from J, with 18 bases between. The length of the CDR3 is 15 residues. CDR3 DNA sequence: TGTGCCAGCCGCCAAGGGGCAGAAACTTCCTACGAGCAGTACTTC. Translation: CASRQGAETSYEQYF.

This clone was found once. The chain combines TRBV11-2 with TRBJ1-4, with D unclear. CDR3 size: 13 residues. V shed 2 bases and J shed 14 bases, with 15 bases lying between them. The germline CDR1 and CDR2 sequences are SGHAT and FQNNGV. The CDR3 spells CASSLTVLGWLFF. The CDR3 region has the DNA TGTGCCAGCAGCTTAACGGTTTTGGGTTGGCTGTTTTTT.

The chain has TRBV19 and TRBJ1-2; D uncertain. Trimming cost V 4 bases and J 4 bases, with 13 bases left between them. CDR1 and CDR2 from the germline V gene are LNHDA and SQIVND (reference sequence). CDR3 length equals 14 residues. The CDR3: CASSTPGKLYGYTF. For the CDR3, the DNA is TGTGCCAGTAGTACCCCCGGGAAACTCTATGGCTACACCTTC.

CDR3 coding DNA: TGTGCCATTTCGGCAGGCCGATCCTACGAGCAGTACTTC. It is translated as CAISAGRSYEQYF. The genes are TRBV7-9 and TRBJ2-7; D gene uncertain. This CDR3 is built from 13 residues. Germline V gene lookup returns CDR1 SEHNR and CDR2 FQNEAQ (reference sequence). V was shortened by 10 bases and J by 1 base, with 14 bases between the two germline ends.

The CDR3 sequence is CSARLAAEQYF. DNA for the CDR3: TGCAGTGCAAGACTAGCCGCCGAGCAGTACTTC. The chain joins TRBV20-1 to TRBJ2-7; 7 bases are shared with TRBD2. CDR1 is DFQATT and CDR2 is SNEGSKA in the germline V gene (reference sequence). J gave up 6 bases and V 6 bases, and 5 bases lay outside the gene matches. The CDR3 has 11 amino acids.

V usage is TRBV11-2 and J usage is TRBJ2-7; D unclear. Per germline, CDR1 SGHAT and CDR2 FQNNGV. V was cut by 4 bases and J by 4 bases, with 5 bases left in between. This CDR3 comprises 11 residues. The CDR3 protein is CASSSMYEQYF. The DNA of the CDR3 is TGTGCCAGCAGCTCCATGTACGAGCAGTACTTC.

This sequence joins TRBV21-1 and TRBJ1-1; TRBD1, the table's D call, lacks a check against the DNA. TRBV21-1 counts as a pseudogene. The CDR3 totals 17 residues. The CDR3 nucleotides are TGTGCCAGCAGCAAAGTTAGGACAGGGGCTTTGAACACTGAAGCTTTCTTT. Residues: CASSKVRTGALNTEAFF.

J is TRBJ1-1 and V is TRBV6-5; D not resolved. Deletions cut 0 bases from V and 1 base from J, with 9 bases between. CDR1 is MNHEY, CDR2 SVGAGI, per germline. This CDR3 region has 15 residues. The CDR3 loop is CASSYSTTTNTEAFF. As DNA, the CDR3 is TGTGCCAGCAGTTACTCTACCACAACGAACACTGAAGCTTTCTTT.

The chain recombines TRBV7-2 with TRBJ2-7, with TRBD2 matching 16 bases. V dropped 6 bases and J dropped 2; count of bases not matched to a gene: 1. The CDR3 is 15 residues long. Germline loops: CDR1 SGHTA, CDR2 FQGNSA. DNA of the CDR3: TGTGCCAGCAGGGGACTAGCGGGAGGGGCCTACGAGCAGTACTTC. Protein: CASRGLAGGAYEQYF.

This sequence joins TRBV18 and TRBJ1-1, with a possible D match to TRBD1 (5 bases). Germline assignment: CDR1 KGHSH and CDR2 LQKENI. The CDR3 has 16 amino acids. V gave up 3 bases and J gave up 3 bases, with 17 bases separating them. The CDR3 sequence is CASSPVQGGGDTEAFF. CDR3 in DNA: TGTGCCAGCTCACCTGTCCAGGGAGGTGGTGACACTGAAGCTTTCTTT.

The CDR3 is CASSFRLAGGPDTQYF. The CDR3 DNA reads as TGTGCCAGCAGCTTTCGACTAGCGGGAGGGCCAGATACGCAGTATTTT. This chain connects TRBV14 to TRBJ2-3; 14 bases are a match to TRBD2. The CDR3 is 16 amino acids. In germline, CDR1 is SGHDN, CDR2 FVKESK. V lost 5 bases, J lost 4 bases, and 5 bases stayed unmatched.